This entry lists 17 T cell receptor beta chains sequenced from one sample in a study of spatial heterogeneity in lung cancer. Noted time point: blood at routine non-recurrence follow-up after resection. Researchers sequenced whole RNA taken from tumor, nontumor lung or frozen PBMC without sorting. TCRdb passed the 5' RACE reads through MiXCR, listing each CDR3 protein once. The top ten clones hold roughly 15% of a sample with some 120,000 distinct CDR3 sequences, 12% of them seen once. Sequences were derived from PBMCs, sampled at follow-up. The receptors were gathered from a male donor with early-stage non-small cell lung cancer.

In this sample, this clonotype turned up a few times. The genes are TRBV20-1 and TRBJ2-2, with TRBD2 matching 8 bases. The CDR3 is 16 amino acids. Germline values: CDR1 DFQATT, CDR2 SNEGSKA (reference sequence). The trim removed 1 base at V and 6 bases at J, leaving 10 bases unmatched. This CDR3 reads CSARVNERGRAGELFF. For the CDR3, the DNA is TGCAGTGCTAGAGTAAATGAGCGGGGGAGAGCCGGGGAGCTGTTTTTT.

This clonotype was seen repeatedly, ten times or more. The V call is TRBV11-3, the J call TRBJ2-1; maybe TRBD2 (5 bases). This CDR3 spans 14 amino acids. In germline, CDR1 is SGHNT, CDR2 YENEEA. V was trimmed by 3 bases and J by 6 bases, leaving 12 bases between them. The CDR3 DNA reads TGTGCCAGCAGCTTGCCCGCGGGCACCAATGAGCAGTTCTTC. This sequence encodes CASSLPAGTNEQFF.

CDR3 in amino acids: CASSLARGLTDTQYF. The CDR3 DNA reads TGCGCCAGCAGCTTGGCCAGGGGGCTCACAGATACGCAGTATTTT. The chain employs TRBV5-1 and TRBJ2-3; 8 nucleotides line up with TRBD1. There are 15 residues in the CDR3. The V and J ends lost 0 bases and 2 bases, in that order; junction bases with no gene match: 2. Germline V gene data show CDR1 as SGHRS and CDR2 as YFSETQ.

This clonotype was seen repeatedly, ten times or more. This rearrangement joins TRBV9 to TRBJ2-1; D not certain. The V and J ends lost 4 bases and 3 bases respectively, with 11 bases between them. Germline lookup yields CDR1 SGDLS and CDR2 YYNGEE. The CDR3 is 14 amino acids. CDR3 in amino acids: CASSLQDNYNEQFF. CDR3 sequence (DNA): TGTGCCAGCAGCCTCCAAGACAACTACAATGAGCAGTTCTTC.

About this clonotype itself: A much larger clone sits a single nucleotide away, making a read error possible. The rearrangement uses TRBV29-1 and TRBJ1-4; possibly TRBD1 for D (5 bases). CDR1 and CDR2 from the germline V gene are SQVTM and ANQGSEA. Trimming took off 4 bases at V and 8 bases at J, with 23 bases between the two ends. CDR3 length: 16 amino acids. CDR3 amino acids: CSVGGLGQAQDEKLFF. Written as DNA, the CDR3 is TGCAGCGTTGGGGGCCTGGGTCAGGCACAGGACGAAAAACTGTTTTTT. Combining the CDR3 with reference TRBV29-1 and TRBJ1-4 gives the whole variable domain SAVISQKPSRDICQRGTSLTIQCQVDSQVTMMFWYRQQPGQSLTLIATANQGSEATYESGFVIDKFPISRPNLTFSTLTVSNMSPEDSSIYLCSVGGLGQAQDEKLFFGSGTQLSVL.

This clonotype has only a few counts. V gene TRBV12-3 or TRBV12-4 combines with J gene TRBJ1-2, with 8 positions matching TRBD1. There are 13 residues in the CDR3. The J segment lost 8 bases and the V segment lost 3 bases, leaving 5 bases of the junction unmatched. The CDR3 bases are TGTGCCAGCAGTTTCCAGGGGGCTCGGGGCTACACCTTC. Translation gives CASSFQGARGYTF.

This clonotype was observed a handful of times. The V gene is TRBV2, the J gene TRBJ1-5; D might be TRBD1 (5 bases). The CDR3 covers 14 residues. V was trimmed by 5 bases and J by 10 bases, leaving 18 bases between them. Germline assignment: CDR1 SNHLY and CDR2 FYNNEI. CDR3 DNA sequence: TGTGCCAGCAGTCCCGCTGAGGCTAGGGGTCCCCAGCATTTT. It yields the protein CASSPAEARGPQHF.

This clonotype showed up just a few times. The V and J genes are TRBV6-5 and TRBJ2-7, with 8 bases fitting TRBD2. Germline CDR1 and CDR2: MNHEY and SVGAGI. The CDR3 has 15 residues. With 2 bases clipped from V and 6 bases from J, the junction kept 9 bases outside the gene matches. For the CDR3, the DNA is TGTGCCAGCAGTTACCCAGCGGGGGCGAGAGGCGAGCAGTACTTC. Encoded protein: CASSYPAGARGEQYF.

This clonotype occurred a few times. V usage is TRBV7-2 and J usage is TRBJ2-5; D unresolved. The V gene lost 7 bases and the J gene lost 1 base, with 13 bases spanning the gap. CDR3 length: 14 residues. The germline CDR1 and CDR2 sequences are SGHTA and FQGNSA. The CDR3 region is CASTRGPAQETQYF. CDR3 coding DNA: TGTGCCAGCACCCGAGGCCCGGCCCAAGAGACCCAGTACTTC.

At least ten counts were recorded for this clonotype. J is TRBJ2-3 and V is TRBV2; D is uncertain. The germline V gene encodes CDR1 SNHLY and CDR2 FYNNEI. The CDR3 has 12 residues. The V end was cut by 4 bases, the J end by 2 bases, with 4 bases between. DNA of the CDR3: TGTGCCAGCAGTGCTTTCACAGATACGCAGTATTTT. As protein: CASSAFTDTQYF.

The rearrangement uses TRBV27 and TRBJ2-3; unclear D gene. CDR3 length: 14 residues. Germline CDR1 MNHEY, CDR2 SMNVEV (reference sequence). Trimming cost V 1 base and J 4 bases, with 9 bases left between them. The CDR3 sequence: CASSLYIRADTQYF. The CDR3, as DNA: TGTGCCAGCAGTTTATACATACGCGCAGATACGCAGTATTTT.

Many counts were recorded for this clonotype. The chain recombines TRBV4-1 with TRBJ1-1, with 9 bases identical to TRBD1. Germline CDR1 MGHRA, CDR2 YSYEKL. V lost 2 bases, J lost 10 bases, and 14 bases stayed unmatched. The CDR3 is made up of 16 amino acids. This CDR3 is CASSQNTGQGKYSAFF. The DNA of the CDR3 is TGCGCCAGCAGCCAAAATACGGGACAGGGCAAATACTCAGCTTTCTTT.

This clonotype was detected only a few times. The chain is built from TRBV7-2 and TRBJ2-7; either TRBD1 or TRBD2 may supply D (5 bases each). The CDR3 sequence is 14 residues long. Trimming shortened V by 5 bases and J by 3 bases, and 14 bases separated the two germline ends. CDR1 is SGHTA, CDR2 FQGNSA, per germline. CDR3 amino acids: CASSAPGRSYEQYF. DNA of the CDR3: TGTGCCAGCAGCGCGCCGGGACGGAGCTACGAGCAGTACTTC.

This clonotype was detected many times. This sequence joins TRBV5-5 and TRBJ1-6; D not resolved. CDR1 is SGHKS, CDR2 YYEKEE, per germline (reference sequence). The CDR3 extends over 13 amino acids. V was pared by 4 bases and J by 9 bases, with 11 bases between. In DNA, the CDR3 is TGTGCCAGCAGCCCCGAGGAAGGTTCACCCCTCCACTTT. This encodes CASSPEEGSPLHF.

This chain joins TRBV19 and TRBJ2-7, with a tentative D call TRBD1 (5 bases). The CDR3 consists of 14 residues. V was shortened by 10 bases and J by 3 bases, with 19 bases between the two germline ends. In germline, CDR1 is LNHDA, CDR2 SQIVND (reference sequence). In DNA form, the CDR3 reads TGTGCCACCCCCTCGCTGGGGCACCTCTACGAGCAGTACTTC. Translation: CATPSLGHLYEQYF.

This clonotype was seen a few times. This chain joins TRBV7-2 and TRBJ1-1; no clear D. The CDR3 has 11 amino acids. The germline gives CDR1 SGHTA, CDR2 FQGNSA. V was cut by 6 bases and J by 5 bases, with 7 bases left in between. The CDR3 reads CASRLGTEAFF. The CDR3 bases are TGTGCCAGCAGGCTTGGGACTGAAGCTTTCTTT.

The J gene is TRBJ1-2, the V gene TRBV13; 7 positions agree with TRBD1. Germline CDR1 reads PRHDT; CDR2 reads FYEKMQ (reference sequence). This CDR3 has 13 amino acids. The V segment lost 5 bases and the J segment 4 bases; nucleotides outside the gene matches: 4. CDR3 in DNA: TGTGCCAGCAGCATGGGGACAGCCTATGGCTACACCTTC. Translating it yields CASSMGTAYGYTF.